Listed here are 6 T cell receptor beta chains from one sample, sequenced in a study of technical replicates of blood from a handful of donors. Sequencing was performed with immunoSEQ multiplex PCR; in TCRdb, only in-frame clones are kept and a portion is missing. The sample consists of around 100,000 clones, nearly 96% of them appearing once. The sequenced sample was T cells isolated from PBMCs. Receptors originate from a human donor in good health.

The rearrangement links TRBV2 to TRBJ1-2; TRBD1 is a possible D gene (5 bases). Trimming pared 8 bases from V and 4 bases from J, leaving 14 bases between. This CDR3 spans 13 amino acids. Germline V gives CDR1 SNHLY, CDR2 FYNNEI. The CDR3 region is CASFGGDLYGYTF. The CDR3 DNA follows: TGTGCCAGCTTCGGGGGGGATCTCTATGGCTACACCTTC.

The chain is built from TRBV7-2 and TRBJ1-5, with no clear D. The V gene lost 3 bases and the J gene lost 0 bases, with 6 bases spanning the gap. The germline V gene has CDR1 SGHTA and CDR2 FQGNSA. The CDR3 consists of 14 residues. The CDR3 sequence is CASSFGNSNQPQHF. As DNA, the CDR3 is TGTGCCAGCAGCTTTGGCAATAGCAATCAGCCCCAGCATTTT.

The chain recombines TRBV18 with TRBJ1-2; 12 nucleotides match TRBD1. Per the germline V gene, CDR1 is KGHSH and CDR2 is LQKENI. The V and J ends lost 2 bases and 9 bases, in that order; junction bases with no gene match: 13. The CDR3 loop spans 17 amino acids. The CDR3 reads CASSPGSTPGTGGRYTF. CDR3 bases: TGTGCCAGCTCACCAGGAAGTACCCCCGGGACAGGGGGCCGCTACACCTTC.

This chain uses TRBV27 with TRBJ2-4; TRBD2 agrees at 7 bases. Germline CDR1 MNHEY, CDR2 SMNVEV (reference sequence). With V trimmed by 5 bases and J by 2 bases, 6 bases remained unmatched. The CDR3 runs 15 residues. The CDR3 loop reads CASSILSGTKNIQYF. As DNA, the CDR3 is TGTGCCAGCAGTATACTAAGCGGGACCAAAAACATTCAGTACTTC.

The CDR3: CASTRGATGNTIYF. CDR3 in DNA: TGTGCCAGCACCAGGGGGGCGACGGGAAACACCATATATTTT. The J gene is TRBJ1-3, the V gene TRBV9, with 7 bases aligning to TRBD1. Unmatched junction bases numbered 7, after V lost 6 bases and J lost 4 bases. CDR1 is SGDLS, CDR2 YYNGEE, per germline. The CDR3 consists of 14 residues.

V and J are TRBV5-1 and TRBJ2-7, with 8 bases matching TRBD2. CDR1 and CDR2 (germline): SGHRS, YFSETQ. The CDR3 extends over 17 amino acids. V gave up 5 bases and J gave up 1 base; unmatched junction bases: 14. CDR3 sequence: CASRHHLLADKSYEQYF. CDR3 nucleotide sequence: TGCGCCAGCAGACATCACCTACTAGCGGATAAATCCTACGAGCAGTACTTC.